The present T cell receptor (beta chain) was sequenced within a study of radiotherapy plus CTLA-4 blockade in lung cancer. Worth noting for this clone: What it binds is not known.

CTLA-4 blockade using ipilimumab, together with focal radiation, was received by patients with chemo-refractory metastatic non-small-cell lung cancer. Germline V lookup: CDR1 LNHNV, CDR2 YYDKDF (reference sequence). Trimming removed 4 bases from V and 7 bases from J; junction bases left unmatched: 11. This CDR3 comprises 17 residues. General study results and limits: An expansion of tumor-derived TCR clones occurred in blood after radiotherapy plus ipilimumab.

This table comes from immunoSEQ multiplex PCR, and its TCRdb copy is limited to in-frame clones, with some not included. This table holds around 110,000 clones, 70% to 90% found once. The sequence derives from a human donor with non-small cell lung cancer that progressed on radiotherapy plus ipilimumab. Some clones in this sample may be carry-over from other donors' samples. The material was peripheral blood, obtained from a patient treated with radiotherapy plus ipilimumab. The gene calls are TRBV15 and TRBJ2-1; 12 nucleotides agree with TRBD1. The CDR3 reads CATSTSGRDRGRNEQFF. The CDR3, as DNA: TGTGCCACCAGCACCTCTGGCCGGGACAGGGGGCGGAATGAGCAGTTCTTC.